This T cell receptor (beta chain) is drawn from a study of neurological immune-mediated disorders. V lost 4 bases to trimming and J lost 8 bases; unmatched junction nucleotides: 10. CDR1 DFQATT and CDR2 SNEGSKA come from the germline V gene (reference sequence). CDR3 size: 15 residues. Specified time point: longitudinal time-point 3. The starting material, 2 million PBMCs stored at -80 C, gave rise to the unsorted libraries. Study-level results: CDR3 amino acid sequences of expanded clones were not shared across subjects, a result suggesting private repertoires in all groups. HTLV-1-associated myelopathy showed the most TCR clonal expansion; multiple sclerosis the least, below healthy controls.

With 10-nucleotide random UMIs included, cDNA was synthesized by 5'RACE. One entry per CDR3 protein, called by TCRdb with MiXCR from the 5' RACE reads. The table has around 100,000 distinct CDR3 sequences, less than 14% seen once; the top ten hold around 3.3%. Ten or more counts support this clonotype. As yet, its antigen is unknown. The receptor's source is a female donor with HTLV-1-associated myelopathy (HAM/TSP). The rearrangement uses TRBV20-1 and TRBJ2-2; 10 bases map to TRBD1. The sample taken for sequencing was PBMCs. The CDR3 region has the DNA TGCAGTGCTAAAGCAGACAGGGGGCTAACTGGGGAGCTGTTTTTT. This codes for CSAKADRGLTGELFF.